This T cell receptor beta chain was found in a study of chemoradiotherapy in HPV16-positive cancers. Trimming stripped 3 bases from V and 0 bases from J, with 6 bases between. Germline CDR1 is ENHRY and CDR2 is SYGVKD. This CDR3 comprises 14 residues. Of note for this clone: Its antigen is as yet unknown.

Study conclusions and caveats: During treatment, candidate HPV-specific clones and E7-related motifs expanded in tumor. Functional assays defining HPV-specific T cells used only a couple of HPV16-positive patients.

Repertoires were sampled repeatedly during chemoradiotherapy. Sequencing used immunoSEQ multiplex PCR; TCRdb keeps in-frame clones, though not all of them. The sample has about 5,300 clones; 85% are singletons. Sequences were derived from tumor tissue, sampled from a patient who underwent chemoradiotherapy. The sequence was collected from a human donor with HPV-associated anogenital cancer. The chain is built from TRBV10-3 and TRBJ1-5; D call uncertain. CDR3 DNA: TGTGCCATCAGTGATCGTCCTAGCAATCAGCCCCAGCATTTT. Encoded protein: CAISDRPSNQPQHF.